The clone carrying this T cell receptor (beta chain) was seen many times. No antigen is known for it. Hyperthyroidism had been newly diagnosed in patients aged 18 to 65, and its duration was under 2 months. Trimming removed 2 bases at V and 2 bases at J, with 12 bases between. CDR1 is ENHRY and CDR2 is SYGVKD in the germline V gene. The CDR3 sequence is 15 residues long. RNA transcripts were the template for amplifying TCR beta CDR3 regions. During a first-round RT-PCR of the TCR CDR3, the HTBI primer set was used. TCRdb called the multiplex PCR reads again in MiXCR, with one record for every CDR3 protein. The sample consists of 800,000 or so distinct CDR3 sequences, 38% of them appearing once. These data come from a study of T cells in Graves' hyperthyroidism and ophthalmopathy. The wider study: Prior to any treatment, at the point of initial diagnosis, peripheral blood was collected. Whole-study findings and limits: A model using 13 V-J features told ophthalmopathy apart from stable hyperthyroidism. In blood, most of the thyroid clonotypes expanded above 0.001 were also present.

The gene calls are TRBV10-3 and TRBJ2-5, with D unresolved. Source material: blood. This receptor was obtained from a man between 18 and 29 years old with Graves' hyperthyroidism. CDR3 sequence reads: CAISEGVAVQETQYF. The CDR3 bases are TGTGCCATCAGTGAGGGTGTGGCGGTTCAAGAGACCCAGTACTTC.